This TCR beta chain was captured in a study of blood T cell repertoires in COVID-19. Profiled with immunoSEQ multiplex PCR; TCRdb holds only in-frame clones, not every one. Of 200,000 to 250,000 clones listed, around 90% are singletons. This clone has only a few counts. The CDR3 length is 16 residues. Looked up from germline, CDR1 is KGHSH and CDR2 is LQKENI. V was cut by 3 bases and J by 0 bases, with 14 bases left in between. The sequence was obtained from a woman in her 30s with acute COVID-19. The sample comprised PBMCs or T cells enriched from blood (not recorded which). The V gene is TRBV18, the J gene TRBJ1-2; tentative D call: TRBD1 (5 bases). CDR3 in amino acids: CASSPKDSPANYGYTF. The CDR3 DNA sequence: TGTGCCAGCTCACCCAAAGACAGTCCGGCTAACTATGGCTACACCTTC.